This T cell receptor (beta chain) comes out of a study of OX40 agonist ivuxolimab in advanced cancers. Some clones are missing from TCRdb's copy, which holds only in-frame ones; the method was immunoSEQ multiplex PCR. The profile shows approximately 82,000 clones, around 85% of them singletons. The V gene end was trimmed by 5 bases and the J gene end by 9 bases; junction bases not matched to a gene: 7. The CDR3 is made up of 14 amino acids. Germline lookup yields CDR1 MNHEY and CDR2 SVGAGI. Baseline was the first blood sampling point, followed by cycle 4 day 1 and cycle 7 day 1. Details on this clone: The antigen remains undetermined.

Study-level points and caveats: Doses of 0.1 to 3.0 mg/kg were accompanied by clonal expansion of CD4+ and CD8+ blood T cells by week 6. CD8+ T cells (on average) carried more expanded clones than CD4+ T cells.

Sequencing was performed on CD4+ or CD8+ T cells sorted from blood, taken in a trial of the OX40 agonist ivuxolimab. The chain uses TRBV6-5 and TRBJ2-1; TRBD2 matches 10 bases. The receptor's source is an adult with an advanced solid tumor such as melanoma, head and neck, liver or kidney cancer. CDR3 sequence reads: CASSQRGGRTEQFF. The CDR3 DNA reads TGTGCCAGCAGTCAGCGGGGGGGCCGGACTGAGCAGTTCTTC.